These 8 T cell receptor beta chains were sequenced from one sample in a study of blood T cell repertoires in COVID-19. This table comes from immunoSEQ multiplex PCR, and its TCRdb copy is limited to in-frame clones, with some not included. The sample has 85,000 to 120,000 clones, about nine tenths seen once. Material: peripheral blood. These TCRs come from a woman aged 45 to 65 with COVID-19, enrolled during active disease.

The CDR3 sequence is CASSQTSGGRTSTDTQYF. The CDR3 DNA follows: TGTGCCAGCAGCCAAACTAGCGGGGGGCGAACTAGCACAGATACGCAGTATTTT. This rearrangement joins TRBV3-1 (or the pseudogene TRBV3-2) to TRBJ2-3; 12 positions agree with TRBD2. The germline gives CDR1 LGHDT, CDR2 YNNKEL (reference sequence). Trimming at V came to 2 bases and at J to 0 bases, leaving 6 bases not matched to a gene. The CDR3 extends over 18 amino acids.

This rearrangement joins TRBV27 to TRBJ1-1; a weak D match, TRBD1 (5 bases). The germline gives CDR1 MNHEY, CDR2 SMNVEV (reference sequence). The V gene lost 3 bases and the J gene lost 4 bases, with 12 bases spanning the gap. This CDR3 region has 14 residues. The CDR3 DNA reads as TGTGCCAGCAGTTTTGGGTTCGGGGGCACTGAAGCTTTCTTT. This gives the protein CASSFGFGGTEAFF.

This clone was detected only once. The CDR3 coding sequence is TGTGCCAGTATCGACAGGGGGCTGAACAATGAGCAGTTCTTC. This codes for CASIDRGLNNEQFF. The rearrangement links TRBV19 to TRBJ2-1, with TRBD1 matching 10 bases. Germline V CDR1 and CDR2: LNHDA, SQIVND (reference sequence). Unmatched junction bases numbered 5, after V lost 7 bases and J lost 5 bases. The CDR3 sequence is 14 residues long.

The chain couples TRBV18 to TRBJ2-3; 8 bases are shared with TRBD1. There are 17 residues in the CDR3. CDR1 is KGHSH, CDR2 LQKENI, per germline. The trim removed 0 bases at V and 3 bases at J, leaving 8 bases unmatched. The CDR3 DNA is TGTGCCAGCTCACCACCGGGGACAGGCGGCACGACAGATACGCAGTATTTT. Its protein product is CASSPPGTGGTTDTQYF. The full variable domain, with the rest looked up from reference TRBV18 and TRBJ2-3, is NAGVMQNPRHLVRRRGQEARLRCSPMKGHSHVYWYRQLPEEGLKFMVYLQKENIIDESGMPKERFSAEFPKEGPSILRIQQVVRGDSAAYFCASSPPGTGGTTDTQYFGPGTRLTVL.

This rearrangement joins TRBV7-9 to TRBJ2-2; 9 nucleotides line up with TRBD2. Germline lookup yields CDR1 SEHNR and CDR2 FQNEAQ (reference sequence). The CDR3 covers 15 residues. V was pared by 5 bases and J by 6 bases, with 7 bases of the junction left unmatched. CDR3 residues: CASSHSRGGPGELFF. The CDR3 DNA reads TGTGCCAGCAGCCATTCGCGGGGGGGCCCCGGGGAGCTGTTTTTT.

This chain connects TRBV7-3 to TRBJ2-7; a weak D match, TRBD2 (6 bases). Germline V gives CDR1 SGHTA, CDR2 FQGTGA. V was cut by 5 bases and J by 5 bases, with 19 bases left in between. The CDR3 covers 15 residues. For the CDR3, the DNA is TGTGCCAGCAGCAGAACAGCGGGCGACCTCAACGAGCAGTACTTC. Translation: CASSRTAGDLNEQYF.

This clone has a handful of counts. The V and J genes are TRBV3-1 (or the pseudogene TRBV3-2) and TRBJ1-1; no clear D gene. V lost 4 bases, J lost 5 bases, and 14 bases lay in between. CDR1 and CDR2 from the germline V gene are LGHDT and YNNKEL (reference sequence). The CDR3 has 14 residues. The CDR3 sequence is CASSPIAGQTEAFF. The CDR3 DNA sequence: TGTGCCAGCAGCCCAATCGCAGGCCAGACTGAAGCTTTCTTT.

The chain couples TRBV9 to TRBJ2-1, with 9 bases fitting TRBD2. Germline assignment: CDR1 SGDLS and CDR2 YYNGEE. Trimming cost V 4 bases and J 5 bases; bases outside gene matches: 10. The CDR3 runs 16 residues. CDR3 region: CASSPRGAGGNNEQFF. Written as DNA, the CDR3 is TGTGCCAGCAGCCCAAGGGGAGCGGGGGGAAACAATGAGCAGTTCTTC.